This T cell receptor (beta chain) was recorded in a study of T cell changes during pregnancy in multiple sclerosis. Profiled with immunoSEQ multiplex PCR; TCRdb holds only in-frame clones, not every one. The table lists around 72,000 clones, over 85% of them singletons. The clonotype comes from a female donor in good health, enrolled as a control in a pregnancy study. Specimen: peripheral blood, collected in the second trimester of pregnancy.

The CDR3 DNA follows: TGTGCCAGCAGCGTACGAGGACAAGGGCCTACTTCGAACACCGGGGAGCTGTTTTTT. It encodes CASSVRGQGPTSNTGELFF. The chain uses TRBV7-9 and TRBJ2-2; D is perhaps TRBD1 (5 bases). The V and J ends lost 5 bases and 0 bases respectively, with 22 bases between them. CDR1 SEHNR and CDR2 FQNEAQ come from the germline V gene (reference sequence). The CDR3 spans 19 residues.